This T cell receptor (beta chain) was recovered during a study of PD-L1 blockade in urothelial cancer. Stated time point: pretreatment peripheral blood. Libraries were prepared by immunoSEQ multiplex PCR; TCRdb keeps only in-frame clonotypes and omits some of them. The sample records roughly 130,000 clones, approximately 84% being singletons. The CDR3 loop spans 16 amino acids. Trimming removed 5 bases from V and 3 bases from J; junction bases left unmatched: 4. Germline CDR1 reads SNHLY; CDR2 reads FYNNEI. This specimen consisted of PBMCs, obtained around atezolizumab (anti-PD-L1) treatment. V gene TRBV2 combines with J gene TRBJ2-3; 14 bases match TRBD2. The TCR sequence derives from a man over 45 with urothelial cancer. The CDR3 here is CASSLGLAGGTDTQYF. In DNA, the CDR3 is TGTGCCAGCAGTCTTGGACTAGCGGGAGGTACAGATACGCAGTATTTT.